This entry lists 31 T cell receptor beta chains sequenced from one sample in a study of tumor-infiltrating lymphocytes in primary liver carcinoma. Germline DNA was also extracted, and blood RNA was taken from unsorted whole blood. Constant-region priming of 500 to 550 ng total RNA yielded TCR beta cDNA. Slightly modified ARM-PCR, run as three nested multiplex PCR rounds, produced the TCR beta libraries. The first two PCR rounds used TRBV1-TRBV30 primers with a Cbeta primer, approximately 10 cycles each. TCRdb itself ran the multiplex PCR reads through MiXCR, one entry per CDR3 protein. The sample lists 320,000 or so distinct CDR3 sequences, about 60% occurring once. Sample: peripheral blood. All receptors derive from a man in his forties with primary liver carcinoma and hepatitis B virus infection.

For this clonotype: The CDR3 does not end in the conserved phenylalanine or tryptophan, so this is likely a read error. This chain links TRBV12-3 or TRBV12-4 with TRBJ1-1; 10 bases match TRBD1. The CDR3 length is 16 residues. Here the CDR3 DNA reads TGTGTCAGCAGTCCCGGCCAACGGGACAGGGGCACTGAAGCTTTCTAT. Translated: CVSSPGQRDRGTEAFY.

Concerning this clonotype: One base away lies a much larger clone, so this may be a sequencing read error. This chain joins TRBV14 and TRBJ2-7; no definite D call. The CDR3 loop spans 13 amino acids. CDR1 and CDR2 from the germline V gene are SGHDN and FVKESK. For the CDR3, the DNA is TGTGTCAGCAGCCAAGGCCGTGGGGACGAGCAGTACTTC. Its protein is CVSSQGRGDEQYF.

In the case of this clonotype: Germline and junction disagree at one end, which may indicate a read error. The chain employs TRBV6-5 and TRBJ2-4; no firm D call. The CDR3 spans 14 residues. In germline, CDR1 is MNHEY, CDR2 SVGAGI. The CDR3 loop is CVSIRWSELNIQYF. CDR3 sequence (DNA): TGTGTCAGCATCAGATGGTCAGAACTAAACATTCAGTACTTC.

Turning to this clonotype: This may arise from a read error, as a much more abundant clone is one base away. The rearrangement joins TRBV4-2 to TRBJ1-6; TRBD1 matches 9 bases. V was pared by 2 bases and J by 10 bases, with 6 bases of the junction left unmatched. The CDR3 spans 15 residues. Germline V lookup: CDR1 LGHNA, CDR2 YNFKEQ. CDR3 amino acids: CASSQLTGGDSPLHF. The CDR3 region has the DNA TGTGCCAGCAGCCAACTAACAGGGGGCGACTCACCCCTCCACTTT.

As concerns this clonotype: The germline gene is not matched at one end of the junction; a read error may be the cause. This chain uses TRBV5-1 with TRBJ2-3; D unclear. The CDR3 loop spans 12 amino acids. In germline, CDR1 is SGHRS, CDR2 YFSETQ. The CDR3 is CASSLDTDAQYF. CDR3 DNA: TGCGCCAGCAGCTTAGACACAGATGCGCAGTATTTT.

For this clonotype: A much larger clone lies one base from this, so it may be a read error. The chain links TRBV6-2 or TRBV6-3 to TRBJ2-4; perhaps TRBD1 as D (6 bases). Germline CDR1 and CDR2: MNHEY and SVGEGT. CDR3 length: 12 amino acids. The CDR3 DNA sequence: TGTGCCAGCAGCTCAGGGGTTTGGATTCAGCACTTC. The encoded protein is CASSSGVWIQHF.

Concerning this clonotype: One junction end disagrees with the germline gene, perhaps due to a read error. The V gene is TRBV12-5, the J gene TRBJ2-1; D tentatively reads TRBD1 or TRBD2 (5 bases each). The CDR3 length is 16 residues. Germline V gives CDR1 LGHNT, CDR2 FRNRAP. The CDR3 DNA follows: TGTTCTAGCCAACCCTCGGGGACCCCTGCCTACAATGAGCTGTTCTTC. It codes for CSSQPSGTPAYNELFF.

As for this clonotype: One end of the junction fails to match germline, which may point to a read error. V is TRBV11-2 and J is TRBJ2-7, with TRBD2 matching over 9 bases. The CDR3 spans 15 residues. Per germline, CDR1 SGHAT and CDR2 FQNNGV. CDR3 loop: CTSSQWAGGYYEQYF. CDR3 DNA sequence: TGTACCAGCAGCCAATGGGCGGGAGGGTACTACGAGCAGTACTTC.

This clonotype was seen at least ten times. The chain is built from TRBV6-5 and TRBJ2-1; 9 bases agree with TRBD2. The CDR3 has 15 residues. Trimming took 7 bases from V and 6 from J; bases not matched to a gene: 10. Germline lookup yields CDR1 MNHEY and CDR2 SVGAGI. The CDR3 DNA follows: TGTGCCAGCACATACCGAGGACTAGCGAGCAATGAGCAGTTCTTC. Translating gives CASTYRGLASNEQFF.

This clonotype was recorded only once. The junction departs from germline at one end; a sequencing error may be responsible. The V gene is TRBV4-2, the J gene TRBJ1-3; the match to TRBD1 covers 12 bases. Germline V gene lookup returns CDR1 LGHNA and CDR2 YNFKEQ. The CDR3 consists of 20 residues. CDR3 DNA sequence: TGTGTCAGCAGCCAAGGCCGGGACAGGGGGCTTACCCTCTCTGGAAACACCATATATTTT. It encodes CVSSQGRDRGLTLSGNTIYF.

With regard to this clonotype: The germline gene is not matched at one end of the junction; a read error may be the cause. The genes are TRBV10-3 and TRBJ1-3, with D possibly TRBD1 on 5 matching bases. This CDR3 is built from 15 residues. Germline CDR1 is ENHRY and CDR2 is SYGVKD. This chain's CDR3 is CAISRDGNSGYTIYF. CDR3 coding DNA: TGTGCCATCAGTCGGGACGGTAACTCTGGATACACCATATATTTT.

Worth noting for this clonotype: Compared with germline, one end of the junction differs, possibly owing to a read error. The chain recombines TRBV6-1 with TRBJ1-1; D is unresolved. Germline assignment: CDR1 MNHNS and CDR2 SASEGT. CDR3 length equals 13 residues. CDR3 sequence reads: CASSEVFSTGAFF. DNA for the CDR3: TGTGCCAGCAGTGAAGTGTTCAGCACTGGAGCTTTCTTT.

A remark on this clonotype: One base away lies a much larger clone, so this may be a sequencing read error. This sequence joins TRBV4-1 and TRBJ2-1, with D possibly TRBD2 on 5 matching bases. The CDR3 contains 13 residues. Germline CDR1 is MGHRA and CDR2 is YSYEKL. The CDR3 sequence is CANSQVTSNEQFF. Here the CDR3 DNA reads TGCGCCAACAGCCAAGTAACTAGCAATGAGCAGTTCTTC.

This clonotype was picked up many times. This chain joins TRBV12-3 or TRBV12-4 and TRBJ2-2, with TRBD1 as a possible D gene (6 bases). CDR3 length: 14 residues. V was cut by 7 bases and J by 2 bases, with 11 bases left in between. DNA for the CDR3: TGTGCCAGCACCACGGACAGAAACACCGGGGAGCTGTTTTTT. Its protein is CASTTDRNTGELFF.

In the case of this clonotype: A much bigger clone sits one base away, suggesting this may be a read error. This chain uses TRBV29-1 with TRBJ1-4; 7 nucleotides match TRBD1. The CDR3 consists of 13 residues. The germline V gene has CDR1 SQVTM and CDR2 ANQGSEA. Trimming cost V 7 bases and J 8 bases; bases outside gene matches: 10. CDR3 nucleotide sequence: TGCAGCGCCCAGGGACAGTGTAGGGAAAAACTGTTTTTT. As protein: CSAQGQCREKLFF. Combining the CDR3 with reference TRBV29-1 and TRBJ1-4 gives the whole variable domain SAVISQKPSRDICQRGTSLTIQCQVDSQVTMMFWYRQQPGQSLTLIATANQGSEATYESGFVIDKFPISRPNLTFSTLTVSNMSPEDSSIYLCSAQGQCREKLFFGSGTQLSVL.

The V gene is TRBV11-2, the J gene TRBJ2-2, with D maybe TRBD2 (5 bases). Trimming took off 1 base at V and 10 bases at J, with 13 bases between the two ends. The CDR3 contains 14 residues. Germline assignment: CDR1 SGHAT and CDR2 FQNNGV. CDR3 region: CASSLAGLTEELFF. The CDR3 DNA is TGTGCCAGCAGCTTAGCTGGACTCACAGAGGAGCTGTTTTTT. Filled out from reference TRBV11-2 and TRBJ2-2, the complete variable domain reads EAGVAQSPRYKIIEKRQSVAFWCNPISGHATLYWYQQILGQGPKLLIQFQNNGVVDDSQLPKDRFSAERLKGVDSTLKIQPAKLEDSAVYLCASSLAGLTEELFFGEGSRLTVL.

The table lists this clonotype with a count of one. Its ends do not fully match the called genes, so a read error is possible. The chain has TRBV4-2 and TRBJ2-1, with 8 bases matching TRBD2. Germline CDR1 reads LGHNA; CDR2 reads YNFKEQ. The CDR3 has 16 amino acids. The CDR3 is CASNQDLGTRDNEHFF. The CDR3, as DNA: TGTGCCAGCAACCAAGATTTGGGGACTAGGGACAATGAGCACTTCTTC.

The CDR3 loop is CAWTGQGAKTQYF. CDR3 bases: TGTGCCTGGACCGGACAGGGGGCAAAGACCCAGTACTTC. This chain links TRBV30 with TRBJ2-5, with TRBD1 identical over 11 bases. The CDR3 contains 13 residues. From germline, CDR1 is GTSNPN and CDR2 SVGIG (reference sequence). V was pared by 4 bases and J by 6 bases, with 4 bases of the junction left unmatched.

The chain couples TRBV28 to TRBJ2-7; D not certain. The ends were cut back, 7 bases at V and 4 bases at J, with 14 bases in the middle. The length of the CDR3 is 13 residues. The germline gives CDR1 MDHEN, CDR2 SYDVKM. CDR3: CASTVGSEYEQYF. DNA for the CDR3: TGTGCCAGCACCGTAGGAAGTGAGTACGAGCAGTACTTC.

As concerns this clonotype: A single base separates this from a much larger clone, so it may be a read error. The V call is TRBV10-2, the J call TRBJ2-3; D unresolved. Germline lookup yields CDR1 WSHSY and CDR2 SAAADI. This CDR3 is 11 amino acids long. The V gene lost 7 bases and the J gene lost 2 bases, with 4 bases spanning the gap. In nucleotides, the CDR3 is TGCGCCAGCACCTACACAGATACGCAGTATTTT. Translation gives CASTYTDTQYF.

In this sample, this clonotype turned up once. This may come from a read error, since a much larger clone is one base off. The J gene is TRBJ1-1, the V gene TRBV6-1; unclear D gene. In germline, CDR1 is MNHNS, CDR2 SASEGT. This CDR3 contains 12 residues. This chain's CDR3 is CASNQLNTETFF. The CDR3 bases are TGTGCCAGCAACCAATTGAACACTGAAACTTTCTTT.

This chain links TRBV29-1 with TRBJ2-2; D not certain. This CDR3 contains 12 residues. Trimming stripped 4 bases from V and 6 bases from J, with 9 bases between. In germline, CDR1 is SQVTM, CDR2 ANQGSEA. The CDR3 protein is CSVAESSGELFF. CDR3 in DNA: TGCAGCGTTGCAGAAAGTTCCGGGGAGCTGTTTTTT.

J is TRBJ2-2 and V is TRBV7-9, with D possibly matching TRBD1 (5 bases). V shed 1 base and J shed 10 bases, with 19 bases lying between them. Germline assignment: CDR1 SEHNR and CDR2 FQNEAQ (reference sequence). The CDR3 is 16 amino acids. CDR3 protein: CASSLVLQGWSEELFF. The CDR3 DNA follows: TGTGCCAGCAGCTTAGTTCTTCAGGGTTGGTCCGAGGAGCTGTTTTTT.

This clonotype is a singleton in its sample. Its ends do not fully match the called genes, so a read error is possible. V and J are TRBV6-2 or TRBV6-3 and TRBJ2-7; D uncertain. The germline V gene encodes CDR1 MNHEY and CDR2 SVGEGT. There are 15 residues in the CDR3. CDR3 nucleotide sequence: TGTGCCAGTAGTTACTTGGTCAGACCAACCTACGAGCACTACTTC. Translated: CASSYLVRPTYEHYF.

CDR3 region: CASRLGMSNTGELFF. CDR3 DNA: TGCGCCAGCAGACTCGGTATGTCGAACACCGGGGAGCTGTTTTTT. This chain uses TRBV4-3 with TRBJ2-2; no firm D call. Trimming took off 6 bases at V and 0 bases at J, with 11 bases between the two ends. The CDR3 loop spans 15 amino acids. Per the germline V gene, CDR1 is LGHNA and CDR2 is YSLEER.

Note on this clonotype: This may come from a read error, since a much larger clone is one base off. The chain carries TRBV6-2 or TRBV6-3 and TRBJ1-5, with TRBD1 as a possible D gene (6 bases). This CDR3 region has 14 residues. The germline CDR1 and CDR2 sequences are MNHEY and SVGEGT. The CDR3 protein is CTSSLRGSNQPQHF. The CDR3 nucleotides are TGTACCAGCAGTCTCAGGGGTAGCAATCAGCCCCAGCATTTT.

The chain carries TRBV6-2 or TRBV6-3 and TRBJ2-7, with 8 bases fitting TRBD2. The CDR3 covers 16 residues. The V gene end was trimmed by 2 bases and the J gene end by 5 bases; junction bases not matched to a gene: 11. Per the germline V gene, CDR1 is MNHEY and CDR2 is SVGEGT. CDR3 nucleotides: TGTGCCAGCAGTTACGGGAGCGGGAGAGCCCCCCACGAGCAGTACTTC. Protein product: CASSYGSGRAPHEQYF.

The chain recombines TRBV12-3 or TRBV12-4 with TRBJ1-4, with D possibly matching TRBD1 (5 bases). This CDR3 spans 14 amino acids. V was shortened by 8 bases and J by 13 bases, with 23 bases between the two germline ends. CDR3 sequence (DNA): TGTGCCAGCGCGGGGTCAGGGAACCGAAATGGACTGTTTTTT. It yields the protein CASAGSGNRNGLFF.

As for this clonotype: A read error may account for a junction end that differs from germline. The chain is built from TRBV5-1 and TRBJ1-6, with D hard to call. This CDR3 region has 14 residues. CDR1 and CDR2 (germline): SGHRS, YFSETQ. CDR3 protein: CANSLEFPGSPLHF. The DNA for the CDR3 is TGCGCCAACAGCTTGGAATTCCCGGGGTCACCCCTCCACTTT.

This sequence joins TRBV5-1 and TRBJ1-1, with a weak D call TRBD1 (5 bases). CDR3 size: 13 residues. Trimming left V 4 bases short and J 5 bases short, with 12 bases between. The germline V gene encodes CDR1 SGHRS and CDR2 YFSETQ. Here the CDR3 reads CASSRGLGTEAFF. The CDR3 DNA sequence: TGCGCCAGCAGCCGGGGCCTGGGGACTGAAGCTTTCTTT.

Only one count was recorded for this clonotype. A clone one base away is much larger, so this may be a read error. Written as DNA, the CDR3 is TGTGCCAGCAGCAGGGACCAAAATCAGCCCCAGCATTTT. Its protein is CASSRDQNQPQHF. This chain connects TRBV5-6 to TRBJ1-5, with D possibly matching TRBD1 (5 bases). The CDR3 runs to 13 residues. Trimming left V 4 bases short and J 4 bases short, with 9 bases between. The germline CDR1 and CDR2 sequences are SGHDT and YYEEEE. The whole variable domain, filled in from reference TRBV5-6 and TRBJ1-5, reads DAGVTQSPTHLIKTRGQQVTLRCSPKSGHDTVSWYQQALGQGPQFIFQYYEEEERQRGNFPDRFSGHQFPNYSSELNVNALLLGDSALYLCASSRDQNQPQHFGDGTRLSIL.